Following are 27 T cell receptor beta chains from one sample sequenced in a study of somatic mutations in cytotoxic T cells in rheumatoid arthritis. Profiled with immunoSEQ multiplex PCR; TCRdb holds only in-frame clones, not every one. The table shows some 14,000 clones, with under 80% occurring only once. Input material: CD8+ T cells sorted from blood. The source of these receptors is an adult with rheumatoid arthritis.

This chain connects TRBV13 to TRBJ2-7; no firm D call. V was cut by 1 base and J by 2 bases, with 3 bases left in between. This CDR3 has 12 residues. Germline CDR1 PRHDT, CDR2 FYEKMQ (reference sequence). This CDR3 reads CASSLVAYEQYF. Written as DNA, the CDR3 is TGTGCCAGCAGCTTAGTGGCCTACGAGCAGTACTTC.

V is TRBV7-9 and J is TRBJ1-1; D may be TRBD1 (6 bases). V lost 4 bases, J lost 1 base, and 10 bases lay in between. Germline V gene sequence: CDR1 SEHNR, CDR2 FQNEAQ (reference sequence). There are 14 residues in the CDR3. The chain's CDR3 is CASSSRGGNTEAFF. Written as DNA, the CDR3 is TGTGCCAGCAGCTCGAGAGGGGGGAACACTGAAGCTTTCTTT.

This chain uses TRBV13 with TRBJ2-1; 9 bases are shared with TRBD1. CDR3 size: 15 residues. The V and J ends lost 5 bases and 4 bases, in that order; junction bases with no gene match: 6. CDR1 PRHDT and CDR2 FYEKMQ come from the germline V gene (reference sequence). The CDR3 reads CASSEAGQGYNEQFF. CDR3 coding DNA: TGTGCCAGCAGCGAAGCGGGACAGGGATACAATGAGCAGTTCTTC. Full variable domain (outside the CDR3, taken from reference TRBV13 and TRBJ2-1): AAGVIQSPRHLIKEKRETATLKCYPIPRHDTVYWYQQGPGQDPQFLISFYEKMQSDKGSIPDRFSAQQFSDYHSELNMSSLELGDSALYFCASSEAGQGYNEQFFGPGTRLTVL.

V usage is TRBV30 and J usage is TRBJ1-6; tentative D call: TRBD1 (6 bases). Germline CDR1 is GTSNPN and CDR2 is SVGIG (reference sequence). Deletions cut 4 bases from V and 7 bases from J, with 14 bases between. The CDR3 length is 14 residues. CDR3 protein: CAWTTGQPNSPLHF. DNA for the CDR3: TGTGCCTGGACCACCGGACAGCCAAATTCACCCCTCCACTTT.

The genes are TRBV19 and TRBJ2-1; 10 bases fit TRBD2. The CDR3 has 17 residues. V trimming: 1 base; J trimming: 1 base; junction bases outside the gene matches: 4. CDR1 LNHDA and CDR2 SQIVND come from the germline V gene (reference sequence). CDR3 protein: CASSIVFSGGSYNEQFF. CDR3 bases: TGTGCCAGTAGTATAGTTTTTAGCGGGGGGTCCTACAATGAGCAGTTCTTC.

The chain links TRBV7-8 to TRBJ2-1, with D perhaps matching TRBD1 (5 bases). The V end lost 2 bases, the J end lost 7 bases, and 18 bases lay between the germline ends. Looked up from germline, CDR1 is SGHVS and CDR2 is FQNEAQ. The CDR3 loop spans 16 amino acids. Here the CDR3 DNA reads TGTGCCAGCAGCTTACCTACCTCAGGGTTCATGAATGAGCAGTTCTTC. Translated: CASSLPTSGFMNEQFF.

This sequence joins TRBV7-6 and TRBJ2-1; either TRBD1 or TRBD2 may fit D (6 bases each). V shed 6 bases and J shed 10 bases, with 13 bases lying between them. This CDR3 is 12 amino acids long. Germline V lookup: CDR1 SGHVS, CDR2 FNYEAQ. The CDR3 coding sequence is TGTGCCAGCAGGGGGGCGGGACCAGAGCAGTTCTTC. Translation gives CASRGAGPEQFF. Complete variable domain (other parts from reference TRBV7-6 and TRBJ2-1): GAGVSQSPRYKVTKRGQDVALRCDPISGHVSLYWYRQALGQGPEFLTYFNYEAQQDKSGLPNDRFSAERPEGSISTLTIQRTEQRDSAMYRCASRGAGPEQFFGPGTRLTVL.

This clone was observed once. The chain has TRBV7-6 and TRBJ1-2; D is unclear. Germline CDR1 and CDR2: SGHVS and FNYEAQ. V was cut by 5 bases and J by 4 bases, with 14 bases left in between. This CDR3 is 14 amino acids long. The CDR3: CASSKSRKTYGYTF. The CDR3 bases are TGTGCCAGCAGCAAATCTCGAAAGACCTATGGCTACACCTTC.

This rearrangement joins TRBV13 to TRBJ1-2, with TRBD1 matching over 8 bases. CDR1 is PRHDT, CDR2 FYEKMQ, per germline (reference sequence). V dropped 8 bases and J dropped 0; count of bases not matched to a gene: 8. The CDR3 consists of 15 residues. The chain's CDR3 is CASADGTGPNYGYTF. The CDR3 nucleotides are TGTGCCAGCGCCGACGGGACAGGTCCTAACTATGGCTACACCTTC.

This rearrangement joins TRBV15 to TRBJ2-7; 7 bases fit TRBD1. Trimming at V came to 1 base and at J to 3 bases, leaving 6 bases not matched to a gene. Germline CDR1 LNHNV, CDR2 YYDKDF (reference sequence). This CDR3 region has 15 residues. This CDR3 is CATSRAGGQIYEQYF. In DNA, the CDR3 is TGTGCCACCAGCAGAGCAGGGGGTCAAATCTACGAGCAGTACTTC.

V gene TRBV19 combines with J gene TRBJ1-5, with D possibly matching TRBD1 (5 bases). The germline gives CDR1 LNHDA, CDR2 SQIVND (reference sequence). The CDR3 is 13 amino acids. The V gene lost 6 bases and the J gene lost 7 bases, with 13 bases spanning the gap. The chain's CDR3 is CASRHGAVQPQHF. The CDR3 DNA is TGTGCCAGTAGGCACGGGGCGGTCCAGCCCCAGCATTTT.

The rearrangement joins TRBV7-9 to TRBJ1-1; D possibly corresponds to TRBD1 (5 bases). Looked up from germline, CDR1 is SEHNR and CDR2 is FQNEAQ (reference sequence). V was clipped by 0 bases and J by 6 bases, with 14 bases between them. This CDR3 region has 15 residues. The CDR3 DNA follows: TGTGCCAGCAGCTTAGCATGGGACCCAGTGGCTGAAGCTTTCTTT. Translating it yields CASSLAWDPVAEAFF.

In this sample, this clone turned up a few times. This chain links TRBV5-1 with TRBJ2-3; D is possibly TRBD2 (5 bases). The CDR3 is made up of 16 amino acids. In germline, CDR1 is SGHRS, CDR2 YFSETQ. The germline V and J ends were trimmed by 4 bases and 4 bases, with 19 bases remaining between them. In DNA, the CDR3 is TGCGCCAGCAGCGACCGGGGAAGGAGCGCGGCAGATACGCAGTATTTT. This encodes CASSDRGRSAADTQYF.

The J gene is TRBJ2-2, the V gene TRBV10-2, with 8 bases fitting TRBD2. CDR1 is WSHSY, CDR2 SAAADI, per germline. After removal of 2 bases from V and 6 bases from J, the junction contained 5 bases not matched to a gene. The CDR3 runs to 15 residues. The CDR3 sequence: CASSETGRAAGELFF. In nucleotides, the CDR3 is TGCGCCAGCAGTGAGACCGGGAGGGCCGCCGGGGAGCTGTTTTTT.

The gene calls are TRBV2 and TRBJ2-5; the match to TRBD2 covers 11 bases. Unmatched junction bases numbered 8, after V lost 6 bases and J lost 2 bases. The germline V gene encodes CDR1 SNHLY and CDR2 FYNNEI. This CDR3 has 16 amino acids. The CDR3: CASSPTSGTIQETQYF. DNA for the CDR3: TGTGCCAGCAGCCCGACTAGCGGGACTATACAAGAGACCCAGTACTTC.

The rearrangement links TRBV6-1 to TRBJ1-3; no clear D. Germline V gene lookup returns CDR1 MNHNS and CDR2 SASEGT. There are 14 residues in the CDR3. V was clipped by 4 bases and J by 0 bases, with 7 bases between them. The CDR3 bases are TGTGCCAGCAGTGTAGTGGGCTCTGGAAACACCATATATTTT. It yields the protein CASSVVGSGNTIYF.

The chain couples TRBV4-1 to TRBJ2-7; no clear D. The CDR3 contains 15 residues. Germline CDR1 and CDR2: MGHRA and YSYEKL. V lost 3 bases, J lost 2 bases, and 14 bases lay in between. In DNA, the CDR3 is TGCGCCAGCAGCCAGGGCCCGCACCCCACCTACGAGCAGTACTTC. It translates to CASSQGPHPTYEQYF.

This clone came up once. This chain uses TRBV15 with TRBJ2-1, with D perhaps matching TRBD2 (6 bases). This CDR3 has 15 amino acids. Trimming shortened V by 5 bases and J by 6 bases, and 17 bases separated the two germline ends. Germline-derived CDR1 and CDR2 are LNHNV and YYDKDF (reference sequence). In nucleotides, the CDR3 is TGTGCCACCAGCCTTAACGGGAGATTTGGCAATGAGCAGTTCTTC. This sequence encodes CATSLNGRFGNEQFF. The full variable domain, with the rest looked up from reference TRBV15 and TRBJ2-1, is DAMVIQNPRYQVTQFGKPVTLSCSQTLNHNVMYWYQQKSSQAPKLLFHYYDKDFNNEADTPDNFQSRRPNTSFCFLDIRSPGLGDTAMYLCATSLNGRFGNEQFFGPGTRLTVL.

V usage is TRBV15 and J usage is TRBJ1-3; D is perhaps TRBD1 (5 bases). CDR1 and CDR2 from the germline V gene are LNHNV and YYDKDF (reference sequence). CDR3 length equals 15 residues. Deletions cut 0 bases from V and 3 bases from J, with 9 bases between. CDR3 bases: TGTGCCACCAGCAGAGATTTGGGGGTTGGAAACACCATATATTTT. Translating gives CATSRDLGVGNTIYF. The variable domain in full, with the rest retrieved from reference TRBV15 and TRBJ1-3, is DAMVIQNPRYQVTQFGKPVTLSCSQTLNHNVMYWYQQKSSQAPKLLFHYYDKDFNNEADTPDNFQSRRPNTSFCFLDIRSPGLGDTAMYLCATSRDLGVGNTIYFGEGSWLTVV.

With regard to this clone: The sample carries other DNA sequences with the same CDR3. The genes are TRBV6-5 and TRBJ1-1; TRBD1 is a possible D gene (5 bases). This CDR3 spans 14 amino acids. The germline CDR1 and CDR2 sequences are MNHEY and SVGAGI. The ends were cut back, 2 bases at V and 4 bases at J, with 11 bases in the middle. CDR3 loop: CASSYGGTGTEAFF. CDR3 sequence (DNA): TGTGCCAGCAGTTACGGGGGGACTGGCACTGAAGCTTTCTTT.

This clone has just a few counts. The CDR3 here is CASSPDRGSGEKLFF. CDR3 nucleotide sequence: TGTGCCAGCAGCCCGGACAGGGGTTCGGGTGAAAAACTGTTTTTT. The chain carries TRBV28 and TRBJ1-4; 9 positions agree with TRBD1. Germline loops: CDR1 MDHEN, CDR2 SYDVKM. V dropped 6 bases and J dropped 7; count of bases not matched to a gene: 9. CDR3 length equals 15 residues.

This clone appeared a single time. This sequence joins TRBV27 and TRBJ2-1; TRBD1 might be the D (6 bases). CDR3 length: 14 residues. Germline CDR1 MNHEY, CDR2 SMNVEV (reference sequence). V was pared by 5 bases and J by 5 bases, with 13 bases between. The CDR3 here is CASSPGTTNNEQFF. The CDR3 DNA reads as TGTGCCAGCAGTCCCGGGACAACCAACAATGAGCAGTTCTTC.

J is TRBJ2-2 and V is TRBV4-2; 7 bases map to TRBD2. Germline CDR1 reads LGHNA; CDR2 reads YNFKEQ. With 1 base clipped from V and 6 bases from J, the junction kept 2 bases outside the gene matches. The CDR3 is 14 residues long. CDR3 coding DNA: TGTGCCAGCAGCCAAGGTGGGGGGGCCGGGGAGCTGTTTTTT. Its protein product is CASSQGGGAGELFF.

This clone is medium-sized in the sample. CDR3 DNA sequence: TGTGCCAGCAGTCCACTCCCGGGACAGGGCTTGAATGAGCAGTTCTTC. It is translated as CASSPLPGQGLNEQFF. V usage is TRBV6-4 and J usage is TRBJ2-1; 9 nucleotides line up with TRBD1. V was clipped by 5 bases and J by 7 bases; unmatched bases: 12. The germline V gene encodes CDR1 MRHNA and CDR2 SNTAGT. The CDR3 runs 16 residues.

The V call is TRBV28, the J call TRBJ2-7; D remains unclear. CDR3 length: 11 residues. With 6 bases removed from V and 5 bases from J, the gap between germline ends came to 8 bases. Germline CDR1 is MDHEN and CDR2 is SYDVKM. The CDR3 region has the DNA TGTGCCAGCAGCCCTTCCCACGAGCAGTACTTC. Translating it yields CASSPSHEQYF.

This rearrangement joins TRBV7-9 to TRBJ1-6; unclear D gene. The CDR3 has 13 amino acids. Trimming stripped 5 bases from V and 13 bases from J, with 15 bases between. Germline values: CDR1 SEHNR, CDR2 FQNEAQ (reference sequence). The CDR3 DNA follows: TGTGCCAGCAGCCCACCAATGAATGTCCCCCTCCACTTT. Encoded protein: CASSPPMNVPLHF.

The genes are TRBV29-1 and TRBJ2-7, with TRBD1 matching over 9 bases. This CDR3 region has 14 residues. Trimming cost V 6 bases and J 3 bases; bases outside gene matches: 9. CDR1 and CDR2 (germline): SQVTM, ANQGSEA. CDR3 in DNA: TGCAGCGTCCAAGGACAGGGGAATATCTACGAGCAGTACTTC. It encodes CSVQGQGNIYEQYF.